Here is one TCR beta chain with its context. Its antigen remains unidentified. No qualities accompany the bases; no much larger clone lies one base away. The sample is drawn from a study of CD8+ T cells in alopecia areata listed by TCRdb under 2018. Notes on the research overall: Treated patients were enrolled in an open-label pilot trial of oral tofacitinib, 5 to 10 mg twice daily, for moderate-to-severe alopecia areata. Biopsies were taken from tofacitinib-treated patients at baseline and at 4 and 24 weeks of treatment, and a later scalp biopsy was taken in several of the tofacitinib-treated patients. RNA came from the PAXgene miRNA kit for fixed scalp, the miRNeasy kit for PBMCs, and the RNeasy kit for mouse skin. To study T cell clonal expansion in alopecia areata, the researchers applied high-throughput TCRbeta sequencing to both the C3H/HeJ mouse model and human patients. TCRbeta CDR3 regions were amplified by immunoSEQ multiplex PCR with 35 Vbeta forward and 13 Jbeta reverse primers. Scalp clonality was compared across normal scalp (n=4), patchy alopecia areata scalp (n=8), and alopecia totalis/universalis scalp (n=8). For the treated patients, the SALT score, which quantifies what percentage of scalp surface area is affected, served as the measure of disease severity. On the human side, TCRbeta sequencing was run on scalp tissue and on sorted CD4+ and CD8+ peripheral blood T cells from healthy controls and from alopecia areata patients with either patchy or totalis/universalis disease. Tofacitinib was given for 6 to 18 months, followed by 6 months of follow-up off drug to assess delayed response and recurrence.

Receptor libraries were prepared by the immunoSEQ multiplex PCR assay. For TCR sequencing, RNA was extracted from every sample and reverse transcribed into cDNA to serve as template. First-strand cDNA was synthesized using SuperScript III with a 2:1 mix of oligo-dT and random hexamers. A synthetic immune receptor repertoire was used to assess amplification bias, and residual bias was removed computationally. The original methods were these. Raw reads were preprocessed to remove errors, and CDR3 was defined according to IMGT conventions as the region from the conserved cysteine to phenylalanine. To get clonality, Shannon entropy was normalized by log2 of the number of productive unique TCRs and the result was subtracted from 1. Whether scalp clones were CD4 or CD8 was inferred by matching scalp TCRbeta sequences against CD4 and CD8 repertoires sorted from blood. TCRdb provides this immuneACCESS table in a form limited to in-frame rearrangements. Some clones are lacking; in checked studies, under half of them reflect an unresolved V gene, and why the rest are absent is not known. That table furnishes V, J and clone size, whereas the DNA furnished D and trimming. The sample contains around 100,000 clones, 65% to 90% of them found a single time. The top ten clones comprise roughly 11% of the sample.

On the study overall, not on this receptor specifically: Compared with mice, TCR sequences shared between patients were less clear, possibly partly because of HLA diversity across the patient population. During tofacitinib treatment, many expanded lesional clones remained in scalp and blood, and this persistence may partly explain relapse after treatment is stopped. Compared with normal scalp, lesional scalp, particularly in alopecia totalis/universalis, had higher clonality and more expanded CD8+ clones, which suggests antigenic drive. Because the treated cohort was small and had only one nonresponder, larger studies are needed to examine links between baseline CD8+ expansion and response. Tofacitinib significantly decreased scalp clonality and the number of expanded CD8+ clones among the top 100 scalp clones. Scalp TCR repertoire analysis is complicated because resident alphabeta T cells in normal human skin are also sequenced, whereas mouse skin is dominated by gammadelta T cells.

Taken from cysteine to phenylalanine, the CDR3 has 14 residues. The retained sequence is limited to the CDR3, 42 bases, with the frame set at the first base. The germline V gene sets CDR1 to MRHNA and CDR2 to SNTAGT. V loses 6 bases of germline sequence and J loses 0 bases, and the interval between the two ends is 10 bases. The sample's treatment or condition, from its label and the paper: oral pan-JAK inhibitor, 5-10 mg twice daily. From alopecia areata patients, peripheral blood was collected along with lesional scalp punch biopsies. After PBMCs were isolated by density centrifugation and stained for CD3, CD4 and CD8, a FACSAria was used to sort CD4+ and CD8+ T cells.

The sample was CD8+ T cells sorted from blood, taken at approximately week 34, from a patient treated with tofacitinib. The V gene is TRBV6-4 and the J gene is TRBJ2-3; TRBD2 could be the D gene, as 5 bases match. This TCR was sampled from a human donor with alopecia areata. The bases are TGTGCCAGCAGCAGGACTGGTAGCACAGATACGCAGTATTTT. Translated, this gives CASSRTGSTDTQYF.